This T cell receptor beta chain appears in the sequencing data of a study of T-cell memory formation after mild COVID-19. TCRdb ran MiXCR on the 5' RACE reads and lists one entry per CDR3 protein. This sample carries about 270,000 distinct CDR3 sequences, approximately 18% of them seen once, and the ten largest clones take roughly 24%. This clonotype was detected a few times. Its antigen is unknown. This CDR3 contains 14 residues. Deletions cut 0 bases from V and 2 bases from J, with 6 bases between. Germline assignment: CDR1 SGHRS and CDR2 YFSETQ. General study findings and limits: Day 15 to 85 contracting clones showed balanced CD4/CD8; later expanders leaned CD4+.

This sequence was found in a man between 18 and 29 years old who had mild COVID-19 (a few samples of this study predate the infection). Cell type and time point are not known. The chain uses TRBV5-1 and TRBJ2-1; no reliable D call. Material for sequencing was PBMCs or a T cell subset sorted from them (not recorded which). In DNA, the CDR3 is TGCGCCAGCAGCTTGGAAGCCGCCTACAATGAGCAGTTCTTC. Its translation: CASSLEAAYNEQFF.